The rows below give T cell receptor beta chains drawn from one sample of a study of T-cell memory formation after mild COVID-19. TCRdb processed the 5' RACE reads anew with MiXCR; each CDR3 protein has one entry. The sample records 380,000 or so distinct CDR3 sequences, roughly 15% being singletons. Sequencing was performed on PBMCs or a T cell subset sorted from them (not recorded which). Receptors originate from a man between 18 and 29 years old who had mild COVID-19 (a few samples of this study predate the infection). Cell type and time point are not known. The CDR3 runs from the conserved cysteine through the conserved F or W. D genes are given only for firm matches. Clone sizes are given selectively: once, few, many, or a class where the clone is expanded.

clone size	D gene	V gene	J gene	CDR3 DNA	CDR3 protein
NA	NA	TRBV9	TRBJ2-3	TGTGCCAGCAGCGTATACGTGACAGATACGCAGTATTTT	CASSVYVTDTQYF
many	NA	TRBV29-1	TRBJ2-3	TGCAGCGTTGAAAGTCAACCCACAGATACGCAGTATTTT	CSVESQPTDTQYF
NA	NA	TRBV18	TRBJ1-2	TGTGCCAGCTCACCCCGAGGTGGAGTAATATTCAACACCTTC	CASSPRGGVIFNTF
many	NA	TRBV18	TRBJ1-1	TGTGCCAGCTCACCACGAGGGCCTGAAGCTTTCTTT	CASSPRGPEAFF
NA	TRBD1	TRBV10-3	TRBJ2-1	TGTGCCATCAGGGGGACAGGGTTGGTTGAGCAGTTCTTC	CAIRGTGLVEQFF
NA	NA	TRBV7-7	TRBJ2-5	TGTGCCAGCAGCCCCCGGTACCAACCACGGGAGACCCAGTACTTC	CASSPRYQPRETQYF
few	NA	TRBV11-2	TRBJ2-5	TGTGCCAGCAGCTTAGATCGGGGCAGTCCGCAAGAGACCCAGTACTTC	CASSLDRGSPQETQYF
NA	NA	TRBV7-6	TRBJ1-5	TGTGCCAGCAGCCCGGGGGATAACGGACAGCCCCAGCATTTT	CASSPGDNGQPQHF
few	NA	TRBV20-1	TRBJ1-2	TGCAGTGCTAGAGTGGGCGGGTATGGCTACACCTTC	CSARVGGYGYTF
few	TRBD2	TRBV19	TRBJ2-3	TGTGCCAGCAGACCGGGACTAGCGGACACAGATACGCAGTATTTT	CASRPGLADTDTQYF
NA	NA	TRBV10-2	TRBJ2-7	TGCGCCAGCAGTGGGGGGGGCGCCTCCTACGAGCAGTACTTC	CASSGGGASYEQYF
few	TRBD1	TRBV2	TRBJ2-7	TGTGCCAGCGGATGGACAGGTATCGTCTACGAGCAGTACTTC	CASGWTGIVYEQYF
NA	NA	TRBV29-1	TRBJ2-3	TGCAGCGCCCGGACAGAGGGAGATACGCAGTATTTT	CSARTEGDTQYF
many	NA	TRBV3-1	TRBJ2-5	TGTGCCAGCAGCCAGGCCGGAAAGGGAGAGACCCGGTACTTC	CASSQAGKGETRYF
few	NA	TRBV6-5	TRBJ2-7	TGTGCCAGCAGACACGTCCGGGGGGCCCACGAGCAGTACTTC	CASRHVRGAHEQYF
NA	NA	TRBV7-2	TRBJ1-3	TGTGCCAGCAGCTTAGGACGGGTGCAGGGAGGAAGAAACACCATATATTTT	CASSLGRVQGGRNTIYF
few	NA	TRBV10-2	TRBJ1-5	TGCGCCAGCAGTTTTCGCAGCAATCAGCCCCAGCATTTT	CASSFRSNQPQHF
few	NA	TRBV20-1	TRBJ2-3	TGCAGTGCTCCGCTAGCGACTAGCACAGATACGCAGTATTTT	CSAPLATSTDTQYF
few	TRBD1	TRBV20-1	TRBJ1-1	TGCAGTGCTAGAGCCGGGACAGGGTTGAACACTGAAGCTTTCTTT	CSARAGTGLNTEAFF
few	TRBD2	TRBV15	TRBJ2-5	TGTGCCACCAGCCTCCTTCGGGGGGGAAAGACCCAGTACTTC	CATSLLRGGKTQYF
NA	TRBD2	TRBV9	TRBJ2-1	TGTGCCAGCAGCGGACTAGCGGGGGGCCTATACAATGAGCAGTTCTTC	CASSGLAGGLYNEQFF
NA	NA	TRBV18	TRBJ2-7	TGTGCCAGCTCAAACTCCCCAGGCGGGGTATGGACCTACGAGCAGTACTTC	CASSNSPGGVWTYEQYF
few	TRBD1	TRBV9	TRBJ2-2	TGTGCCAGCCAGGGGGCGAACACCGGGGAGCTGTTTTTT	CASQGANTGELFF
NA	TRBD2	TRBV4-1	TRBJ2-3	TGCGCCAGCAGCCAAGGGGCGGGGGGGCAAACAGATACGCAGTATTTT	CASSQGAGGQTDTQYF
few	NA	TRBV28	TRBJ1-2	TGTGCCAGCACCAGGACGGAGCTCTATGGCTACACCTTC	CASTRTELYGYTF
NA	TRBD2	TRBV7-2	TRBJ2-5	TGTGCCAGCAGCTTTATCCAGCGGGGGACGCAAGAGACCCAGTACTTC	CASSFIQRGTQETQYF
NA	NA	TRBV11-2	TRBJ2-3	TGTGCCAGCAGCTTAGATGAAAGAAAGTATACGCAGTATTTT	CASSLDERKYTQYF
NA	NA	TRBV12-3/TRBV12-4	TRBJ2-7	TGTGCCAGCAGTGGCAGTAGGAGCTCCTACGAGCAGTACTTC	CASSGSRSSYEQYF
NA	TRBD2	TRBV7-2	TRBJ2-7	TGTGCCAGCAGCTTCCTAGCGGGGGTTGAGCAGTACTTC	CASSFLAGVEQYF
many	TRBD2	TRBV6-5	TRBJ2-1	TGTGCCAGCAGTTCTAGACTAGCGGTGAGGGGCGATGAGCAGTTCTTC	CASSSRLAVRGDEQFF
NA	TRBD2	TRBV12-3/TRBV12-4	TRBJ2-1	TGTGCCAGCAGTTCTCGGACTAGCGGGGTCAATGAGCAGTTCTTC	CASSSRTSGVNEQFF
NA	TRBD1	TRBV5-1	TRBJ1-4	TGCGCCAGCAGCTTTCTGGCAGGGGGCGCACGAGAAAAACTGTTTTTT	CASSFLAGGAREKLFF
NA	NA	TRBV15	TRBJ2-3	TGTGCCACCAGCGGCACTAGCCGCCCTAGCACAGATACGCAGTATTTT	CATSGTSRPSTDTQYF
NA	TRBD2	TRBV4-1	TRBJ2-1	TGCGCCAGCAGCCAAGAGGGGCAACTAGCGGGGGCCAATGAGCAGTTCTTC	CASSQEGQLAGANEQFF
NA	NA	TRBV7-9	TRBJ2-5	TGTGCCAGCAGCTTGGGTTCCTGGGACCAAGAGACCCAGTACTTC	CASSLGSWDQETQYF
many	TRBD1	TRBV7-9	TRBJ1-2	TGTGCCAGCAGCTCCGGCGGGACAGTGCTGTACTATGGCTACACCTTC	CASSSGGTVLYYGYTF
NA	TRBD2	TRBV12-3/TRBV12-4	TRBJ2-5	TGTGCCAGCAGTCCCCGACTAGCGGGCATACAAGAGACCCAGTACTTC	CASSPRLAGIQETQYF
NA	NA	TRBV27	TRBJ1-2	TGTGCCGGGGGCCCTCTATATGGCTACACCTTC	CAGGPLYGYTF
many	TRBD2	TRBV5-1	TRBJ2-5	TGCGCCAGCAGCTTTTCGGGACTACTTCAAGAGACCCAGTACTTC	CASSFSGLLQETQYF
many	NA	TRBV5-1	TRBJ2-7	TGCGCCAGCAAGACGGACTCCTACGAGCAGTACTTC	CASKTDSYEQYF
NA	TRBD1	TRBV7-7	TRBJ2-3	TGTGCTAGCAGCTTAGGGACAGACCGTACCACAGATACGCAGTATTTT	CASSLGTDRTTDTQYF
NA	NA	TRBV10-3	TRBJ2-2	TGTGCCATCGGAGGACAGCCGAACACCGGGGAGCTGTTTTTT	CAIGGQPNTGELFF
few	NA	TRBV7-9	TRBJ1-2	TGTGCCAGCACCCCGGAAGGGACCTATGGCTACACCTTC	CASTPEGTYGYTF
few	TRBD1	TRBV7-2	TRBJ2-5	TGTGCCAGCAGCAGCCGGGACAGAGCTTGGGCCCAGTACTTC	CASSSRDRAWAQYF
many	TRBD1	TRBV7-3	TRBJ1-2	TGTGCCAGCAGCCCGCAGGGGGGCTATGGCTACACCTTC	CASSPQGGYGYTF
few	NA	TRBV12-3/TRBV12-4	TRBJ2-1	TGTGCCAGCAGTTTGAAGGGGACTCCGTCCAATGAGCAGTTCTTC	CASSLKGTPSNEQFF
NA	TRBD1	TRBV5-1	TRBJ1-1	TGCGCCAGCAGCTTGGCGCGACAGGGTTCTGGGAGAGCTTTCTTT	CASSLARQGSGRAFF
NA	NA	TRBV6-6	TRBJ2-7	TGTGCCAGCAGACCGAGCGTGGGCGAGCAGTACTTC	CASRPSVGEQYF
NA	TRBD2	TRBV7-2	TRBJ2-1	TGTGCCAGCAGCAACCGACTAGCGGGGCACTACTCCTACAATGAGCAGTTCTTC	CASSNRLAGHYSYNEQFF
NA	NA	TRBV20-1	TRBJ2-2	TGCAGTGCTAGAGATCGGGCAGCCAACACCGGGGAGCTGTTTTTT	CSARDRAANTGELFF
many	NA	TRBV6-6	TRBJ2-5	TGTGCCAGCAGTTCTGACGGGGGACAAGAGACCCAGTACTTC	CASSSDGGQETQYF
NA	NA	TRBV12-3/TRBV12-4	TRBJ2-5	TGTGCCAGCAGTTTGTACCAGCAAGAGACCCAGTACTTC	CASSLYQQETQYF
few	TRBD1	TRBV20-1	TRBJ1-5	TGCAGCGTCGGACAGGGAGATCAGCCCCAGCATTTT	CSVGQGDQPQHF